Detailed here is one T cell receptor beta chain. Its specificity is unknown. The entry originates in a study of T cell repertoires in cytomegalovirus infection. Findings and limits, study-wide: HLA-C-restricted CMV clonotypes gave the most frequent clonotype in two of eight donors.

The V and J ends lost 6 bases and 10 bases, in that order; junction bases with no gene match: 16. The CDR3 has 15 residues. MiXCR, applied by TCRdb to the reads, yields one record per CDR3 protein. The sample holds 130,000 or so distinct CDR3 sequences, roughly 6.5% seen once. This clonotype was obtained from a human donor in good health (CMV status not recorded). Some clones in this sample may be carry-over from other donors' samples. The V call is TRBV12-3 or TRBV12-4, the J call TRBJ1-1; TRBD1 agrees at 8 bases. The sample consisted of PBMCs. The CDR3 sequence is CASRINPGTGAGAFF. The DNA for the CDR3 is TGTGCCAGCAGGATTAATCCCGGGACAGGTGCCGGAGCTTTCTTT.